This is a list of T cell receptor beta chains from one sample in a study of T cell responses to AZD1222 COVID-19 vaccine. TCRdb's table, derived via immunoSEQ multiplex PCR, lists solely in-frame clones and lacks some. The sample lists about 130,000 clones, around 90% seen once, with roughly 1.5% in the top ten. Sequences were derived from peripheral blood, sampled on day 0 of AZD1222 vaccination. The receptors here all came from an adult in good health. Both conserved end residues are part of each CDR3. A D gene is named only where the DNA matches it firmly. Clone size is stated in some rows and not others, as once, few, many or a class when expanded.

TRBJ1-5,TRBV30,.,few,CAWTSANQPQHF,TGTGCCTGGACCAGTGCAAATCAGCCCCAGCATTTT
TRBJ1-4,TRBV3-1/TRBV3-2,TRBD1,.,CASSHSTGEGKLFF,TGTGCCAGCAGCCACTCAACAGGGGAAGGAAAACTGTTTTTT
TRBJ2-3,TRBV29-1,.,.,CSVVHASTDTQYF,TGCAGCGTCGTTCACGCTAGCACAGATACGCAGTATTTT
TRBJ1-3,TRBV6-5,TRBD1,once,CASSYSGQGGNTIYF,TGTGCCAGCAGTTACTCGGGACAGGGGGGAAACACCATATATTTT
TRBJ1-1,TRBV5-6,.,.,CASSSYRAVILEAFF,TGTGCCAGCAGCTCATACAGGGCTGTGATCCTTGAAGCTTTCTTT
TRBJ1-1,TRBV6-1,.,.,CASSEYPRNTEAFF,TGTGCCAGCAGTGAATACCCACGCAACACTGAAGCTTTCTTT
TRBJ2-1,TRBV5-4,TRBD2,.,CASSIRSGVGEQFF,TGTGCCAGCAGCATACGTAGCGGGGTAGGTGAGCAGTTCTTC
TRBJ2-7,TRBV7-8,.,.,CASSSDRSYEQYF,TGTGCCAGCAGCTCAGACAGATCTTACGAGCAGTACTTC
TRBJ2-3,TRBV7-3,TRBD2,.,CASSAGLAGDPPSTDTQYF,TGTGCCAGCAGCGCGGGACTAGCGGGGGACCCCCCTAGCACAGATACGCAGTATTTT
TRBJ1-5,TRBV7-2,.,few,CASSFSGQLNQPQHF,TGTGCCAGCAGCTTCTCTGGTCAATTAAATCAGCCCCAGCATTTT
TRBJ1-1,TRBV2,TRBD1,few,CASTRGGRGSTEAFF,TGTGCCAGCACCCGAGGGGGCAGGGGCTCCACTGAAGCTTTCTTT
TRBJ1-5,TRBV7-9,.,.,CASGPQGDTQPQHF,TGTGCCAGCGGTCCACAGGGAGATACTCAGCCCCAGCATTTT
TRBJ2-3,TRBV7-2,.,.,CASSLGTPRDTQYF,TGTGCCAGCAGCCTCGGGACGCCCCGGGATACGCAGTATTTT
TRBJ1-5,TRBV11-2,.,.,CASSLDRQGAQPQHF,TGTGCCAGCAGCTTAGATCGGCAGGGCGCTCAGCCCCAGCATTTT
TRBJ1-2,TRBV15,TRBD1,once,CATSTRTGEAGYTF,TGTGCCACCAGCACACGGACAGGGGAGGCGGGCTACACCTTC
TRBJ2-6,TRBV5-4,.,.,CASSLALAGAANVLTF,TGTGCCAGCAGCTTGGCACTGGCGGGGGCTGCCAACGTCCTGACTTTC
TRBJ1-1,TRBV29-1,.,.,CSPIRPPRLNTEAFF,TGCAGCCCTATCCGACCGCCAAGATTGAACACTGAAGCTTTCTTT
TRBJ1-6,TRBV6-1,TRBD1,.,CASSEALDRVSPLHF,TGTGCCAGCAGTGAAGCTTTGGACAGGGTTTCACCCCTCCACTTT
TRBJ1-2,TRBV15,.,.,CATSRDVENYGYTF,TGTGCCACCAGCAGAGATGTAGAAAACTATGGCTACACCTTC
TRBJ1-2,TRBV7-9,TRBD1,once,CASSFKETGGNGYTF,TGTGCCAGCAGCTTTAAGGAGACAGGGGGTAATGGCTACACCTTC
TRBJ1-1,TRBV10-3,.,.,CAISGKDANTEAFF,TGTGCCATCAGTGGGAAGGACGCGAACACTGAAGCTTTCTTT
TRBJ2-1,TRBV4-1,.,.,CASSQGRTEAFNEQFF,TGCGCCAGCAGCCAAGGGAGGACCGAGGCCTTCAATGAGCAGTTCTTC
TRBJ2-1,TRBV27,.,.,CATGHNEQFF,TGTGCCACCGGTCATAATGAGCAGTTCTTC
TRBJ2-1,TRBV7-8,.,once,CASSSSTGIASYNEQFF,TGTGCCAGCAGCTCCTCAACCGGGATCGCCTCCTACAATGAGCAGTTCTTC